This T cell receptor beta chain was sequenced during a study of healthy donors' naive CD4 and CD8 T cells. Study in general: Donors, half of them female, were 20-25, 40-50 or 60-70 years old.

Germline-derived CDR1 and CDR2 are SQVTM and ANQGSEA. The length of the CDR3 is 11 residues. TCR libraries were built from approximately 520 ng of total RNA by linear amplification. TCRdb recomputed calls from the reads with MiXCR, one row per CDR3 protein. The sample carries around 200,000 distinct CDR3 sequences, about 76% recorded once. Specimen: naive CD4+ and CD8+ T cells sorted from blood, pooled from several donors. V usage is TRBV29-1 and J usage is TRBJ1-2, with TRBD1 identical over 10 bases. The source is a pool of human donors in good health; the sample pools cells from several healthy donors. CDR3 sequence: CRTGGAEGYTF. CDR3 sequence (DNA): TGCAGGACAGGGGGCGCGGAAGGCTACACCTTC.